This T cell receptor (beta chain) emerged from a study of cytotoxic CD8 clonotypes in ibrutinib-treated CLL. Trimming shortened V by 4 bases and J by 0 bases, and 3 bases separated the two germline ends. Germline CDR1 SGHDN, CDR2 FVKESK. CDR3 length: 12 amino acids. The method was immunoSEQ multiplex PCR; TCRdb's version includes in-frame clones alone and lacks a portion of them. The sample includes approximately 350,000 clones, 67% of them seen just once. This clone was seen repeatedly, ten times or more. Its antigen is undetermined. Study-level points and caveats: Before falling back toward baseline at progression, clonality had risen at the time of ibrutinib response. Private clonotypes, not public ones, expanded at ibrutinib response. Baseline clonality was higher than in age-matched healthy donors and moved in step with circulating CD8+ T-cell counts.

This chain joins TRBV14 and TRBJ1-2; D unclear. Material: PBMCs, obtained after 36 months of ibrutinib treatment. The sequence was obtained from a human donor with chronic lymphocytic leukemia. CDR3 DNA: TGTGCCAGCAGCCCTGCTAACTATGGCTACACCTTC. Translated: CASSPANYGYTF.